The 15 T cell receptor beta chains presented below share a single source sample, sequenced in a study of T cells in Graves' hyperthyroidism and ophthalmopathy. RNA transcripts served as the template for amplifying TCR beta CDR3 regions. When the TCR CDR3 underwent first-round RT-PCR, the HTBI primer set was used. From the multiplex PCR reads, TCRdb called clonotypes with MiXCR, one entry per CDR3 protein. The repertoire consists of hundreds of thousands of distinct CDR3 sequences, with 20% occurring once and the leading ten covering 40% to 50%. What was sequenced was blood. These receptors all stem from a man aged 40-49 years with Graves' ophthalmopathy.

This clonotype occurred many times. The V and J genes are TRBV12-3 or TRBV12-4 and TRBJ1-1, with a weak D call TRBD1 (6 bases). Between the trimmed V and J ends, which lost 8 bases and 4 bases, there was a span of 17 bases. The CDR3 has 14 amino acids. The CDR3 DNA follows: TGTGCCAGCGCTCTCCCAGGGGCACGCACTGAAGCTTTCTTT. Protein product: CASALPGARTEAFF.

This clonotype was seen at least ten times. For the CDR3, the DNA is TGTGCCAGCAGTGGGACTACCGAAGCCTACGAGCAGTACTTC. Its protein product is CASSGTTEAYEQYF. This chain joins TRBV28 and TRBJ2-7; TRBD2 matches 7 bases. This CDR3 is 14 amino acids long. V lost 5 bases and J lost 2; bases outside the gene matches: 6. Germline V gives CDR1 MDHEN, CDR2 SYDVKM.

Comments on this clonotype: This clone may be a read error of a much larger clone one base away. V gene TRBV28 combines with J gene TRBJ2-7; no clear D gene. Per germline, CDR1 MDHEN and CDR2 SYDVKM. The length of the CDR3 is 15 residues. V was shortened by 6 bases and J by 4 bases, with 19 bases between the two germline ends. The CDR3 is CASSLSSAREYEQYF. The DNA for the CDR3 is TGTGCCAGCAGCCTCTCGTCAGCGAGAGAATACGAGCAGTACTTC.

This chain links TRBV29-1 with TRBJ2-1, with D hard to call. Germline assignment: CDR1 SQVTM and CDR2 ANQGSEA. The CDR3 has 12 amino acids. Trimming removed 2 bases at V and 9 bases at J, with 11 bases between. The CDR3 DNA follows: TGCAGCGTTGAATATAGGGTGAGTGAGCAGTTCTTC. It encodes CSVEYRVSEQFF.

The V and J genes are TRBV11-2 and TRBJ1-1, with TRBD1 identical over 7 bases. V shed 4 bases and J 1 base; nucleotides not matched to a gene: 6. The length of the CDR3 is 15 residues. The germline gives CDR1 SGHAT, CDR2 FQNNGV. CDR3 bases: TGTGCCAGCAGCTACACAGGGGCCTCGAACACTGAAGCTTTCTTT. This sequence encodes CASSYTGASNTEAFF.

V gene TRBV30 combines with J gene TRBJ2-7; 7 nucleotides line up with TRBD1. Trimming removed 5 bases from V and 7 bases from J; junction bases left unmatched: 8. The V gene's germline CDR1 is GTSNPN and CDR2 SVGIG (reference sequence). The CDR3 has 12 residues. The CDR3 nucleotides read TGTGCCTGGGAAATCACAGGGGCAGAGCAGTACTTC. This encodes CAWEITGAEQYF.

The sample holds a few counts of this clonotype. V is TRBV7-8 and J is TRBJ2-1; D may correspond to TRBD1 or TRBD2 (5 bases each). The CDR3 contains 16 residues. CDR1 and CDR2 (germline): SGHVS, FQNEAQ. With 2 bases removed from V and 0 bases from J, the gap between germline ends came to 11 bases. The CDR3 sequence: CASSLFRGSSYNEQFF. As DNA, the CDR3 is TGTGCCAGCAGCTTATTCCGGGGCAGCTCCTACAATGAGCAGTTCTTC.

The table lists this clonotype with a count of one. J is TRBJ1-4 and V is TRBV27, with TRBD1 as a possible D gene (5 bases). This CDR3 is 16 amino acids long. The V gene's germline CDR1 is MNHEY and CDR2 SMNVEV (reference sequence). Trimming removed 6 bases at V and 4 bases at J, with 18 bases between. The CDR3 region is CASSRISGGNNEKLFF. The CDR3 region has the DNA TGTGCCAGCAGCCGGATCTCGGGGGGGAATAATGAAAAACTGTTTTTT.

The chain uses TRBV7-3 and TRBJ2-2; perhaps TRBD1 as D (6 bases). Trimming stripped 3 bases from V and 4 bases from J, with 12 bases between. Germline CDR1 and CDR2: SGHTA and FQGTGA. This CDR3 region has 15 residues. This CDR3 reads CASSFPGAGTGELFF. The CDR3 DNA sequence: TGTGCCAGCAGCTTTCCAGGGGCGGGCACCGGGGAGCTGTTTTTT.

This clonotype was counted only a few times. V is TRBV7-3 and J is TRBJ2-7; D perhaps matches TRBD2 (5 bases). V shed 5 bases and J shed 2 bases, with 13 bases lying between them. The CDR3 consists of 14 residues. In germline, CDR1 is SGHTA, CDR2 FQGTGA. The CDR3 bases are TGTGCCAGCAGCCCGAAGGACTCCCCCTACGAGCAGTACTTC. This encodes CASSPKDSPYEQYF.

In this sample, this clonotype turned up once. The V and J genes are TRBV20-1 and TRBJ2-7, with TRBD2 matching over 15 bases. Germline V gene lookup returns CDR1 DFQATT and CDR2 SNEGSKA (reference sequence). V was pared by 5 bases and J by 2 bases, with 4 bases of the junction left unmatched. The CDR3 loop spans 15 amino acids. This chain's CDR3 is CSALGTSGGTYEQYF. CDR3 DNA sequence: TGCAGTGCTCTGGGGACTAGCGGGGGGACCTACGAGCAGTACTTC.

The chain combines TRBV9 with TRBJ1-1; 7 bases agree with TRBD1. The CDR3 loop spans 19 amino acids. With 0 bases clipped from V and 0 bases from J, the junction kept 14 bases outside the gene matches. From germline, CDR1 is SGDLS and CDR2 YYNGEE. The CDR3 DNA follows: TGTGCCAGCAGCGTAGCTACAGGGGTGCCGGGACCCCTGAACACTGAAGCTTTCTTT. Its translation: CASSVATGVPGPLNTEAFF.

The table lists this clonotype with a few counts. The rearrangement joins TRBV28 to TRBJ2-7, with 7 bases fitting TRBD2. V gave up 10 bases and J gave up 1 base; unmatched junction bases: 7. The CDR3 spans 13 residues. CDR1 and CDR2 from the germline V gene are MDHEN and SYDVKM. The CDR3 nucleotides read TGTGCCATTGTGGGGGAGGGGTCCTACGAGCAGTACTTC. Residues: CAIVGEGSYEQYF.

This clonotype was recorded a few times. The genes are TRBV30 and TRBJ2-7; 9 bases match TRBD2. Trimming removed 0 bases from V and 4 bases from J; junction bases left unmatched: 16. The CDR3 length is 18 residues. The V gene's germline CDR1 is GTSNPN and CDR2 SVGIG (reference sequence). The CDR3 here is CAWSVALGRRGGRYEQYF. The CDR3 nucleotides are TGTGCCTGGAGTGTTGCCCTGGGGAGGCGGGGGGGGCGTTACGAGCAGTACTTC.

This clonotype occurred once. The V and J genes are TRBV5-4 and TRBJ2-5; a possible D gene is TRBD1 (7 bases). Trimming removed 4 bases from V and 1 base from J, with 14 bases in between. The CDR3 consists of 15 residues. CDR1 and CDR2 from the germline V gene are SGHNT and YYREEE (reference sequence). The CDR3 loop is CASSTNRGLQETQYF. Written as DNA, the CDR3 is TGTGCCAGCAGCACGAACAGGGGACTCCAAGAGACCCAGTACTTC.